This entry lists 11 T cell receptor beta chains sequenced from one sample in a study of T-cell memory formation after mild COVID-19. Via MiXCR, TCRdb re-called the 5' RACE reads, giving one row per CDR3 protein. Of some 300,000 distinct CDR3 sequences in the sample, 20% to 25% were seen once. Sequenced sample: PBMCs or a T cell subset sorted from them (not recorded which). The receptors here all came from a man aged 18 to 30 who had mild COVID-19 (a few samples of this study predate the infection). Cell type and time point are not known.

V usage is TRBV5-4 and J usage is TRBJ2-1, with D possibly TRBD1 on 6 matching bases. Trimming pared 4 bases from V and 8 bases from J, leaving 16 bases between. CDR1 and CDR2 (germline): SGHNT, YYREEE (reference sequence). This CDR3 is built from 14 residues. Here the CDR3 DNA reads TGTGCCAGCAGCCCCGTCACAGGGTATGATGAGCAGTTCTTC. It yields the protein CASSPVTGYDEQFF.

This clonotype was counted a few times. This chain connects TRBV7-9 to TRBJ1-4; TRBD1 is a possible D gene (6 bases). V was pared by 5 bases and J by 4 bases, with 17 bases between. This CDR3 spans 16 amino acids. Germline V lookup: CDR1 SEHNR, CDR2 FQNEAQ (reference sequence). CDR3 amino acids: CASSIARQALNEKLFF. CDR3 bases: TGTGCCAGCAGCATCGCGAGACAGGCGCTTAATGAAAAACTGTTTTTT.

The rearrangement uses TRBV7-2 and TRBJ2-7; the match to TRBD1 covers 8 bases. The CDR3 has 14 amino acids. Germline lookup yields CDR1 SGHTA and CDR2 FQGNSA. The V gene end was trimmed by 3 bases and the J gene end by 3 bases; junction bases not matched to a gene: 4. The CDR3 sequence is CASSFGTGFYEQYF. CDR3 nucleotide sequence: TGTGCCAGCAGCTTCGGGACAGGCTTCTACGAGCAGTACTTC.

The V call is TRBV12-3 or TRBV12-4, the J call TRBJ2-5; a possible D gene is TRBD1 (5 bases). This CDR3 comprises 12 residues. Trimming took off 7 bases at V and 7 bases at J, with 13 bases between the two ends. The CDR3 DNA sequence: TGTGCCAGCAATACAGGTTTAGGGACCCAGTACTTC. It yields the protein CASNTGLGTQYF.

This clonotype was found many times. This chain joins TRBV5-5 and TRBJ2-5, with D maybe TRBD2 (5 bases). CDR3 length: 13 residues. The germline CDR1 and CDR2 sequences are SGHKS and YYEKEE (reference sequence). The V end was cut by 3 bases, the J end by 5 bases, with 11 bases between. The CDR3 DNA is TGTGCCAGCAGCTCCCCGGGGTCCGAGACCCAGTACTTC. Translating it yields CASSSPGSETQYF.

V gene TRBV18 combines with J gene TRBJ1-4; 7 nucleotides line up with TRBD1. The CDR3 spans 15 residues. J was trimmed by 6 bases and V by 5 bases; bases with no gene match: 9. CDR1 and CDR2 (germline): KGHSH, LQKENI. The CDR3 reads CASSGSGTDHEKLFF. CDR3 sequence (DNA): TGTGCCAGCTCAGGATCCGGGACAGACCATGAAAAACTGTTTTTT.

This sequence joins TRBV29-1 and TRBJ1-1; weak D call: TRBD1 (6 bases). The V gene lost 8 bases and the J gene lost 6 bases, with 19 bases spanning the gap. This CDR3 has 13 residues. Germline V lookup: CDR1 SQVTM, CDR2 ANQGSEA. The CDR3 loop reads CSIGQRASPEAFF. In DNA, the CDR3 is TGCAGCATCGGACAGAGAGCCTCCCCTGAAGCTTTCTTT.

Details on this clonotype: Germline and junction disagree at one end, which may indicate a read error. The chain combines TRBV29-1 with TRBJ1-4; D gene unclear. This CDR3 has 14 residues. CDR1 and CDR2 from the germline V gene are SQVTM and ANQGSEA. The CDR3 reads CSVESVGTNGKLFF. CDR3 coding DNA: TGCAGCGTTGAGTCGGTGGGAACTAATGGAAAACTGTTTTTT.

In its sample, this clonotype was seen a few times. The chain recombines TRBV27 with TRBJ2-7; no clear D. The CDR3 length is 14 residues. CDR1 is MNHEY and CDR2 is SMNVEV in the germline V gene (reference sequence). Trimming cost V 6 bases and J 2 bases, with 14 bases left between them. The CDR3 nucleotides read TGTGCCAGCAGCTCAGGCCCTGGAGCCTACGAGCAGTACTTC. Its translation is CASSSGPGAYEQYF.

For this clonotype: Germline and junction disagree at one end, which may indicate a read error. The chain links TRBV20-1 to TRBJ2-1, with 7 bases matching TRBD2. CDR3 length: 15 amino acids. The germline gives CDR1 DFQATT, CDR2 SNEGSKA (reference sequence). Here the CDR3 reads CSARGLRGRGNEQFF. Here the CDR3 DNA reads TGCAGTGCCAGAGGGTTGCGGGGGAGGGGCAATGAGCAGTTCTTC.

This clonotype has only a few counts. The rearrangement uses TRBV7-8 and TRBJ2-3; D remains ambiguous. CDR3 length equals 14 residues. Germline loops: CDR1 SGHVS, CDR2 FQNEAQ. The germline V and J ends were trimmed by 7 bases and 4 bases, with 15 bases remaining between them. The CDR3 region has the DNA TGTGCCAGCATCGAGGCGGCAGCGTCAGATACGCAGTATTTT. Translating it yields CASIEAAASDTQYF.